The present entry profiles one TCR beta chain with its context. It lacks a known antigen. There are no base qualities to consult, and no much larger clone falls within one base. This sample stems from a study of T cell changes during pregnancy in multiple sclerosis (dated by TCRdb to between 2018 and 2020). In the study overall: The study examined how the T cell repertoire changed over the course of pregnancy in women with multiple sclerosis.

Preparation of the library involved the immunoSEQ multiplex PCR assay. The table comes from immuneACCESS by way of TCRdb, which keeps in-frame sequences with V and J called. Part of the clones is missing from these tables; in studies checked, under half for an unresolved V gene and the rest for unknown reasons. Across this sample there are tens of thousands of clones, with around 90% seen only once. More than 2.5% of the sample belongs to the ten largest clones. CDR1 and CDR2 were assigned from the germline V gene (reference sequence) as LNHNV and YYDKDF. V is pared back by 3 bases and J by 2 bases, with 8 bases lying between the germline termini. Counted from cysteine to phenylalanine, this CDR3 has 13 amino acids. Of all the DNA, just the CDR3 is kept, 39 bases in frame from base 1.

The sample was peripheral blood, taken in the first trimester of pregnancy. This TCR was recovered from a female donor in good health, enrolled as a control in a pregnancy study. The chain is encoded by TRBV15 joined to TRBJ2-7; matching of 6 bases hints at TRBD1 as the D gene. Here is the DNA: TGTGCCACCAGCAGCCGGACAGCCTACGAGCAGTACTTC. Translated, this is CATSSRTAYEQYF.